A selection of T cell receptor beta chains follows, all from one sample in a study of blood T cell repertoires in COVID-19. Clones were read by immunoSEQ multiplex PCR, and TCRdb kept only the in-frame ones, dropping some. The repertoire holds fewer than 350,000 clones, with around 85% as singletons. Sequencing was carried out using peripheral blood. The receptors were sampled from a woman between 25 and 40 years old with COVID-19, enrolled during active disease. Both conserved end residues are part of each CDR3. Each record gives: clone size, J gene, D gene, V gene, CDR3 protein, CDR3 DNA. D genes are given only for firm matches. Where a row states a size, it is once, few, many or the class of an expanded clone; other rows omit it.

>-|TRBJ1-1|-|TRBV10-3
CAISEEGRGDMNTEAFF
TGTGCCATCAGTGAGGAAGGGAGGGGGGACATGAACACTGAAGCTTTCTTT
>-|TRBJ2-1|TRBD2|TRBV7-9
CASSPTRGEEQFF
TGTGCCAGCAGCCCCACCCGGGGGGAGGAGCAGTTCTTC
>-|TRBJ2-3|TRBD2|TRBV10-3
CAILAGGPGTDTQYF
TGTGCCATACTAGCGGGGGGGCCGGGCACAGATACGCAGTATTTT
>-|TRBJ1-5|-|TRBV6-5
CASSQGIYGNQPQHF
TGTGCCAGCAGTCAGGGGATATACGGCAATCAGCCCCAGCATTTT
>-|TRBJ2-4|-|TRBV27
CASSRNTVAKNIQYF
TGTGCCAGCAGCCGTAACACAGTAGCCAAAAACATTCAGTACTTC
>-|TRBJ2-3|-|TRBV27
CASSSHNRNTQYF
TGTGCCAGCAGTTCGCATAACAGAAATACGCAGTATTTT
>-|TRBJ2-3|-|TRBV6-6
CASSPFGSDTQYF
TGTGCCAGCAGCCCCTTCGGGTCAGATACGCAGTATTTT
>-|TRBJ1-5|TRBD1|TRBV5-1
CASSPQGTGNQPQHF
TGCGCCAGCAGCCCCCAGGGGACAGGGAATCAGCCCCAGCATTTT
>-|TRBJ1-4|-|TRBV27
CASSFQHRANEKLFF
TGTGCCAGCAGTTTCCAACACCGGGCTAATGAAAAACTGTTTTTT
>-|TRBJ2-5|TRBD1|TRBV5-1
CASSLGAGGARETQYF
TGCGCCAGCAGCTTAGGGGCAGGGGGCGCTCGGGAGACCCAGTACTTC
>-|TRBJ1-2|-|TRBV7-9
CASSPLTGRTNYGYTF
TGTGCCAGCAGCCCTCTTACAGGACGGACGAACTATGGCTACACCTTC
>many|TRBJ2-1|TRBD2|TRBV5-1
CASSSSGGAYNEQFF
TGCGCCAGCAGCTCTAGCGGGGGTGCGTACAATGAGCAGTTCTTC
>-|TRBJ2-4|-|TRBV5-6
CASSLQGTNIQYF
TGTGCCAGCAGCTTACAGGGTACGAACATTCAGTACTTC
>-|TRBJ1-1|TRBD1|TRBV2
CASSAWGRGVEAFF
TGTGCCAGCAGTGCTTGGGGCAGGGGGGTTGAAGCTTTCTTT
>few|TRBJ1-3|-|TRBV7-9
CASRNGDGNTIYF
TGTGCCAGCAGGAACGGGGATGGAAACACCATATATTTT
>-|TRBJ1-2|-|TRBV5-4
CASSLAGQGVSGYTF
TGTGCCAGCAGCTTGGCCGGCCAGGGCGTGAGTGGCTACACCTTC
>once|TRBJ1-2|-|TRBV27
CASSKTEHGPSYGYTF
TGTGCCAGCAGCAAGACAGAGCATGGTCCTTCCTATGGCTACACCTTC
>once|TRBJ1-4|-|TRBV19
CASSIDGRGANEKLFF
TGTGCCAGTAGTATAGATGGAAGGGGCGCTAATGAAAAACTGTTTTTT
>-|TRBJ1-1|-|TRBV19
CASSWGGYTEAFF
TGTGCCAGTAGTTGGGGGGGGTACACTGAAGCTTTCTTT
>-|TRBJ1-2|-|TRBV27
CASSPKGRYGYTF
TGTGCCAGCAGTCCGAAGGGGCGTTATGGCTACACCTTC
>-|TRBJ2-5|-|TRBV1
CTSSWWLAGGDQETQYF
TGCACCAGCAGCTGGTGGCTAGCGGGGGGGGACCAAGAGACCCAGTACTTC
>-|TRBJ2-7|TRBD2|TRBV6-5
CASLPRGGAYEQYF
TGTGCCAGCCTGCCGCGGGGGGGGGCGTACGAGCAGTACTTC
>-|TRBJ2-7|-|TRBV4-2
CASSQGFFDTGRSSYEQYF
TGTGCCAGCAGCCAAGGGTTTTTCGATACTGGTCGGAGCTCCTACGAGCAGTACTTC
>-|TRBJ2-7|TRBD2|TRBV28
CASSFGGGSYPREQYF
TGTGCCAGCAGTTTTGGCGGGGGTTCCTACCCTAGAGAGCAGTACTTC
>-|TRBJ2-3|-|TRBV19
CASRRDRMTDTQYF
TGTGCCAGTCGGCGGGACAGAATGACAGATACGCAGTATTTT
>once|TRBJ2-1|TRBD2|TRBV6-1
CASSETSGSYNEQFF
TGTGCCAGCAGTGAAACTAGCGGCTCCTACAATGAGCAGTTCTTC
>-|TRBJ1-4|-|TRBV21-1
CASSSWLTVGNEKLFF
TGTGCCAGCAGCAGTTGGTTAACAGTTGGGAATGAAAAACTGTTTTTT
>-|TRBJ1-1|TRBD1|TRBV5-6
CASSLGGQGGTEAFF
TGTGCCAGCAGCTTGGGGGGACAGGGAGGAACTGAAGCTTTCTTT
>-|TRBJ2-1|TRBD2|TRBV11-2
CASSYPGAGGYNEQFF
TGTGCCAGCAGCTACCCCGGCGCGGGGGGGTACAATGAGCAGTTCTTC
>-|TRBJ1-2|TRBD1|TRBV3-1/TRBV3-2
CASSLRDRVYGYTF
TGTGCCAGCAGCCTACGGGACAGGGTCTATGGCTACACCTTC
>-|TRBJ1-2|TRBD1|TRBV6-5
CASSRTGTGNGYTF
TGTGCCAGCAGTCGCACCGGGACAGGGAATGGCTACACCTTC
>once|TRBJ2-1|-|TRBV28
CASSETSKEREQFF
TGTGCCAGCAGTGAGACTAGTAAAGAACGAGAGCAGTTCTTC
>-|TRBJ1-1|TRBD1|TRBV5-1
CASSTTGGTEAFF
TGCGCCAGCAGCACGACAGGGGGAACTGAAGCTTTCTTT
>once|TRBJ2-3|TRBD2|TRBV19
CATASGGDTQYF
TGTGCCACCGCCTCGGGAGGAGATACGCAGTATTTT
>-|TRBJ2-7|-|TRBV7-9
CASSGTRGLSSYEQYF
TGTGCCAGCAGCGGAACGAGGGGACTCTCCTCCTACGAGCAGTACTTC
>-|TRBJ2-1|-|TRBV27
CASSGIPVADNEQFF
TGTGCCAGCAGCGGAATCCCGGTTGCGGACAATGAGCAGTTCTTC
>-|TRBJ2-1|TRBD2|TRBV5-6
CASSRTSGGAGFF
TGTGCCAGCAGCCGGACTAGCGGGGGAGCGGGGTTCTTC